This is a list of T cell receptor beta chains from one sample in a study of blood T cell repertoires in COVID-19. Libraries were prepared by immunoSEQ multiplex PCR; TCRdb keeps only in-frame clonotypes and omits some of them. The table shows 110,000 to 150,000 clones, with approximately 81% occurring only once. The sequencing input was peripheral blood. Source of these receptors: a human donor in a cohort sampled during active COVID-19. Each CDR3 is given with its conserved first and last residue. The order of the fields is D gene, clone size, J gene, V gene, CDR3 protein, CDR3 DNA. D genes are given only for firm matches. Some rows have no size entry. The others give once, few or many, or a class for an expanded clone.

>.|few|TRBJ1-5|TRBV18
CASSPGAGNQPQHF
TGTGCCAGCTCACCAGGGGCAGGCAATCAGCCCCAGCATTTT
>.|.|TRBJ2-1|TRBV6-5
CASSQGNEQFF
TGTGCCAGCAGCCAGGGGAATGAGCAGTTCTTC
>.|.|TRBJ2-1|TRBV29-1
CSVFDTGNYNEQFF
TGCAGCGTTTTTGATACAGGGAACTACAATGAGCAGTTCTTC
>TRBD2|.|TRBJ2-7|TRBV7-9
CASSILAGGSYEQYF
TGTGCCAGCAGTATCTTAGCGGGAGGGTCCTACGAGCAGTACTTC
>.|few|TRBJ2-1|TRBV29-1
CSLMGVGVNEQFF
TGCAGCCTAATGGGAGTCGGAGTGAATGAGCAGTTCTTC
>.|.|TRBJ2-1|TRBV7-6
CASSRQPQGNEQFF
TGTGCCAGCAGCCGGCAACCTCAGGGCAATGAGCAGTTCTTC
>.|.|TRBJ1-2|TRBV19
CASSNPYNYGYTF
TGTGCCAGTAGCAATCCCTATAACTATGGCTACACCTTC
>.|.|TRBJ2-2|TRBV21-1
CASNITGELFF
TGTGCCAGCAACATCACCGGGGAGCTGTTTTTT
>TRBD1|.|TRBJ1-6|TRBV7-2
CASSLVTGVDSPLHF
TGTGCCAGCAGCTTAGTTACAGGGGTCGATTCACCCCTCCACTTT
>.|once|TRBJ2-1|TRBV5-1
CASSLGELYNEQFF
TGCGCCAGCAGCTTGGGCGAGCTTTACAATGAGCAGTTCTTC
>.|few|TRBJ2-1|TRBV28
CASGRNEQFF
TGTGCCAGCGGTCGGAATGAGCAGTTCTTC
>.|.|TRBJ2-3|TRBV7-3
CASSLTSAADTQYF
TGTGCCAGCAGCTTAACGTCGGCAGCGGATACGCAGTATTTT
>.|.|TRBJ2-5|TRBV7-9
CASSLNKIQETQYF
TGTGCCAGCAGCTTAAACAAGATTCAAGAGACCCAGTACTTC
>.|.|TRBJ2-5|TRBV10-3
CAISDPGRGTAETQYF
TGTGCCATCAGTGACCCAGGAAGGGGAACTGCAGAGACCCAGTACTTC
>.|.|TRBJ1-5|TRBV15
CATSRGKGNQPQHF
TGTGCCACCAGCAGAGGGAAGGGGAATCAGCCCCAGCATTTT
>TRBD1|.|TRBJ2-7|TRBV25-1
CASSGDRGSEQYF
TGTGCCAGCAGTGGGGACAGGGGATCCGAGCAGTACTTC
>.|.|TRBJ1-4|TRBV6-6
CASSPPGETGKLFF
TGTGCCAGCAGTCCCCCCGGGGAGACCGGAAAACTGTTTTTT
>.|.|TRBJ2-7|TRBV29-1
CSVLAGGSYEQYF
TGCAGCGTTTTGGCGGGCGGCTCCTACGAGCAGTACTTC
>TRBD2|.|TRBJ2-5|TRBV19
CASSTSGRAAETQYF
TGTGCCAGCTCGACTAGCGGGAGGGCCGCTGAGACCCAGTACTTC
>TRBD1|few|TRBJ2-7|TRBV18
CASSLGQGALYF
TGTGCCAGCTCACTCGGACAGGGGGCGTTGTACTTC
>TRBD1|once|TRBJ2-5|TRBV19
CASSIRPGTGLQETQYF
TGTGCCAGTAGTATCCGACCCGGGACAGGCCTCCAAGAGACCCAGTACTTC
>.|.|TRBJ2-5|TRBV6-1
CASSEKQGVRETQYF
TGTGCCAGCAGTGAAAAACAGGGAGTCAGGGAGACCCAGTACTTC
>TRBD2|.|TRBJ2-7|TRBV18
CASSPGLAGYEQYF
TGTGCCAGCTCACCGGGACTAGCGGGTTACGAGCAGTACTTC
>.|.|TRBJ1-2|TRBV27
CASSPQGSGANYGYTF
TGTGCCAGCAGCCCACAGGGTTCTGGAGCTAACTATGGCTACACCTTC
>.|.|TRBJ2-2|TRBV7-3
CASSLGQNTGELFF
TGTGCCAGCAGCTTAGGACAGAACACCGGGGAGCTGTTTTTT
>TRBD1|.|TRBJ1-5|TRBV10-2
CASSPNQGAQPQHF
TGCGCCAGCAGTCCAAATCAGGGGGCCCAGCCCCAGCATTTT
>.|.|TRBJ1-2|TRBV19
CASREARDNYGYTF
TGTGCCAGTAGGGAAGCCAGGGATAACTATGGCTACACCTTC
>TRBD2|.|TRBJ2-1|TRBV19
CASRGRKRGEQFF
TGTGCCAGTAGAGGGCGGAAGCGGGGTGAGCAGTTCTTC
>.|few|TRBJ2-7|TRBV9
CASSEVDSAYEQYF
TGTGCCAGCAGTGAGGTGGACAGCGCCTACGAGCAGTACTTC
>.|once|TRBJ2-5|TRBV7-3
CASSLRSQEGTQYF
TGTGCCAGCAGCTTAAGGAGTCAAGAGGGGACCCAGTACTTC
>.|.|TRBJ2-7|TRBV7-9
CASSLTDTLGFNEQYF
TGTGCCAGCAGCTTAACTGACACGTTAGGATTTAACGAGCAGTACTTC
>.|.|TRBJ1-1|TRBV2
CASRHQRDSHTEAFF
TGTGCCAGCAGGCACCAACGGGACTCCCACACTGAAGCTTTCTTT
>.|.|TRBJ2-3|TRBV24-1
CATSDPSTDTQYF
TGTGCCACCAGTGACCCTAGCACAGATACGCAGTATTTT
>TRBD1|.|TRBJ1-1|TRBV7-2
CASSERPGQGAEAFF
TGTGCCAGCAGCGAAAGACCGGGACAGGGGGCTGAAGCTTTCTTT
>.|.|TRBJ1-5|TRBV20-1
CSASLSGLNQPQHF
TGCAGTGCTAGTCTATCAGGGCTAAATCAGCCCCAGCATTTT
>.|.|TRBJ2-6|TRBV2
CASSGRTRGTSGANVLTF
TGTGCCAGCAGCGGACGGACCCGGGGAACTTCTGGGGCCAACGTCCTGACTTTC
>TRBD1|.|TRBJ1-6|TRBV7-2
CASSIYAGQDNSPLHF
TGTGCCAGCAGCATATATGCGGGACAGGATAATTCACCCCTCCACTTT
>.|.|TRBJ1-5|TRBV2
CASQGTGNQPQHF
TGTGCCAGCCAGGGGACGGGCAATCAGCCCCAGCATTTT
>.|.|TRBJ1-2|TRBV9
CASSPRDSGNYGYTF
TGTGCCAGCAGCCCGCGGGACTCTGGAAACTATGGCTACACCTTC